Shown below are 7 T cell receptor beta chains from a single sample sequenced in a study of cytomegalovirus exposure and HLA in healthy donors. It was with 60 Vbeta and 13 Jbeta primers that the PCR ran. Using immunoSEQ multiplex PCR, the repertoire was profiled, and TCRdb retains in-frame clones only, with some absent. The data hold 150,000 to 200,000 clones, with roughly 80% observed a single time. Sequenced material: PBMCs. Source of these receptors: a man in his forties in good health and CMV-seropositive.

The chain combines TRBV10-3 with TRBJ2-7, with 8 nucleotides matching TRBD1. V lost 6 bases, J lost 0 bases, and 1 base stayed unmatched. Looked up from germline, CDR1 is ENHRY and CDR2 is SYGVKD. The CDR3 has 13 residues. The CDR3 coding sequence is TGTGCCATCAGGGACAGGGTCTCCTACGAGCAGTACTTC. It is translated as CAIRDRVSYEQYF.

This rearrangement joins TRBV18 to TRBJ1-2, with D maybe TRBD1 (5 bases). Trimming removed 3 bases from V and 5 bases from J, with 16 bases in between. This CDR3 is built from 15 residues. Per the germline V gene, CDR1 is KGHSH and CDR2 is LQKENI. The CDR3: CASSPSDSSWYGYTF. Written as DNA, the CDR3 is TGTGCCAGCTCACCGAGTGACAGCTCCTGGTATGGCTACACCTTC.

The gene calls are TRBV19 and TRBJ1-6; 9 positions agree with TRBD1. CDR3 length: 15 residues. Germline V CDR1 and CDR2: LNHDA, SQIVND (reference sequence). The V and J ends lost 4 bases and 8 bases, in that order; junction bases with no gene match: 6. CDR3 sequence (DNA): TGTGCCAGTAGTACGAACAGGGGGCGAGATTCACCCCTCCACTTT. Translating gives CASSTNRGRDSPLHF.

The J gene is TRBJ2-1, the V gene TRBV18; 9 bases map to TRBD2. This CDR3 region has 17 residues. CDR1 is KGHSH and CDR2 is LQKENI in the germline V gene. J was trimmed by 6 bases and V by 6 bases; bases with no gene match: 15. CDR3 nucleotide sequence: TGTGCCAGCTCCCCTTCAGGGGCAGCGGGGGGACTCAATGAGCAGTTCTTC. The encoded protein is CASSPSGAAGGLNEQFF.

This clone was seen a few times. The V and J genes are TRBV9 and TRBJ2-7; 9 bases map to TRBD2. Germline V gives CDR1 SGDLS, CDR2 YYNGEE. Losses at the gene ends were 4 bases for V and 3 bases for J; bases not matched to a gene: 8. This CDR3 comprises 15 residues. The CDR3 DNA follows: TGTGCCAGCAGCCAGGGTTCTAGCGGGGACTACGAGCAGTACTTC. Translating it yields CASSQGSSGDYEQYF. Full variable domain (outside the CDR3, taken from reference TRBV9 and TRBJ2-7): DSGVTQTPKHLITATGQRVTLRCSPRSGDLSVYWYQQSLDQGLQFLIQYYNGEERAKGNILERFSAQQFPDLHSELNLSSLELGDSALYFCASSQGSSGDYEQYFGPGTRLTVT.

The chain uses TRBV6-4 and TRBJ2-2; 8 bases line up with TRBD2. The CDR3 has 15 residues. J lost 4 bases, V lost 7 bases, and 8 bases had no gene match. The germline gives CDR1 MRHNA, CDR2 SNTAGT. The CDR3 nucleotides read TGTGCCAGCACGGTGGAAGCGGGGGTCACCGGGGAGCTGTTTTTT. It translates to CASTVEAGVTGELFF.

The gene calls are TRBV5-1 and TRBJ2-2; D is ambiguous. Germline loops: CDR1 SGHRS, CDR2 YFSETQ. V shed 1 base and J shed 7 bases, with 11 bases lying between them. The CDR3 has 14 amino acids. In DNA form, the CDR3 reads TGCGCCAGCAGCTTGTCTCTAGTGATCGGGGAGCTGTTTTTT. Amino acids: CASSLSLVIGELFF.